This TCR beta chain was retrieved from a study of cytomegalovirus exposure and HLA in healthy donors. Study as a whole: Earlier, approximately 190 million T cells were analyzed, and more than 100 million unique TCR beta sequences were found among them.

This CDR3 is built from 15 residues. V was pared by 5 bases and J by 3 bases, with 8 bases of the junction left unmatched. Germline CDR1 LNHDA, CDR2 SQIVND (reference sequence). PCR involved 60 Vbeta and 13 Jbeta primers. Repertoires were generated with immunoSEQ multiplex PCR, while TCRdb's copy carries only in-frame clones and drops some. The data hold 300,000 or so clones, with roughly four fifths observed a single time. The study's findings and limits: Available immune exposure information covered CMV serostatus only. An analysis was carried out later, and it reportedly showed fewer N-insertions in an Asian-associated ancestry cluster than the approximately 670-donor mean.

Comments on this clone: Antigen: not known.

Sequencing was performed on PBMCs. This receptor was taken from a woman between 35 and 50 years old in good health and CMV-seropositive. The V gene is TRBV19, the J gene TRBJ1-2; 8 bases are shared with TRBD1. This CDR3 is CASSPQGAGDYGYTF. The CDR3, as DNA: TGTGCCAGTAGTCCCCAGGGGGCCGGGGACTATGGCTACACCTTC.